A selection of T cell receptor beta chains follows, all from one sample in a study of T cell responses to AZD1222 COVID-19 vaccine. Assay: immunoSEQ multiplex PCR; the TCRdb copy retains only in-frame clones and omits some. Seen here are 110,000 or so clones, approximately 89% observed once, and the top ten hold 35% to 55%. Sample: peripheral blood, taken 28 days after the second AZD1222 dose. The receptor source for this set is an adult who received the AZD1222 COVID-19 vaccine. Each CDR3 is given with its conserved first and last residue. The D gene is left open where the match is weak. Rows give clone size only sometimes, using once, few, many, or a class for an expanded clone.

CASRDEGNQPQHF | TGTGCCAGCAGAGACGAGGGCAATCAGCCCCAGCATTTT | TRBJ1-5 | . | TRBV2 | .
CASSTNYGYTF | TGTGCCAGCAGCACGAACTATGGCTACACCTTC | TRBJ1-2 | . | TRBV11-2 | .
CASSFRDRAGDEQFF | TGTGCCAGTAGCTTCCGGGACAGGGCGGGGGATGAGCAGTTCTTC | TRBJ2-1 | TRBD1 | TRBV19 | .
CASSSPPGKDQPQHF | TGTGCCAGCAGTTCCCCTCCTGGGAAGGATCAGCCCCAGCATTTT | TRBJ1-5 | . | TRBV6-5 | .
CASSLAGGAYEQYF | TGTGCCAGCAGTTTAGCGGGAGGCGCCTACGAGCAGTACTTC | TRBJ2-7 | TRBD2 | TRBV28 | .
CATSRAVAGEDEQYF | TGTGCCACCAGCAGAGCCGTAGCGGGAGAGGATGAGCAGTACTTC | TRBJ2-7 | TRBD2 | TRBV15 | .
CASSSRNQPQHF | TGTGCCAGCAGTTCCCGAAATCAGCCCCAGCATTTT | TRBJ1-5 | . | TRBV28 | .
CASSPSGTGVPYEQYF | TGTGCCAGCTCACCCTCCGGGACAGGGGTTCCCTACGAGCAGTACTTC | TRBJ2-7 | TRBD1 | TRBV18 | .
CAIRGQFGNTIYF | TGTGCCATCAGGGGGCAGTTTGGAAACACCATATATTTT | TRBJ1-3 | . | TRBV10-3 | .
CASSYGDAGTPTGELFF | TGTGCCAGCAGTTACGGGGACGCCGGGACACCGACCGGGGAGCTGTTTTTT | TRBJ2-2 | . | TRBV6-2/TRBV6-3 | .
CASSVSDRGLNTIYF | TGTGCCAGCAGCGTGTCTGACAGGGGCTTAAACACCATATATTTT | TRBJ1-3 | TRBD1 | TRBV9 | .
CASSQAGRSYTEQFF | TGTGCCAGCAGCCAAGCTGGGAGAAGCTACACTGAGCAGTTCTTC | TRBJ2-1 | . | TRBV4-2 | .
CASSQDLAGGPFEQYF | TGTGCCAGCAGCCAAGATCTAGCGGGAGGGCCTTTCGAGCAGTACTTC | TRBJ2-7 | TRBD2 | TRBV4-2 | .
CASSLRGAYYEQYF | TGTGCCAGCAGCTTACGGGGGGCTTACTACGAGCAGTACTTC | TRBJ2-7 | . | TRBV7-2 | .
CASSPQTGANTEAFF | TGTGCCAGCTCACCGCAGACAGGGGCGAACACTGAAGCTTTCTTT | TRBJ1-1 | TRBD1 | TRBV18 | .
CASSVGTGGTGELFF | TGTGCCAGCAGCGTTGGGACAGGGGGCACCGGGGAGCTGTTTTTT | TRBJ2-2 | TRBD1 | TRBV6-4 | .
CSAPKSEQYF | TGCAGTGCCCCGAAAAGCGAGCAGTACTTC | TRBJ2-7 | . | TRBV20-1 | .
CASSIDRAQRQFF | TGTGCCAGTAGTATAGATCGGGCCCAACGGCAGTTCTTC | TRBJ2-1 | . | TRBV19 | .
CAISEGGATNEKLFF | TGTGCCATCAGTGAGGGGGGGGCAACTAATGAAAAACTGTTTTTT | TRBJ1-4 | . | TRBV10-3 | .
CASAQGASWYEQYF | TGTGCCAGCGCCCAGGGGGCCTCGTGGTACGAGCAGTACTTC | TRBJ2-7 | TRBD1 | TRBV18 | .
CASSPGYSGNSYEQYF | TGTGCCAGCAGCCCGGGGTATAGCGGAAACTCCTACGAGCAGTACTTC | TRBJ2-7 | . | TRBV5-6 | .
CASATTASGNTIYF | TGTGCCAGCGCCACGACTGCTTCTGGAAACACCATATATTTT | TRBJ1-3 | . | TRBV7-8 | few
CASSLAGEGLNTEAFF | TGTGCCAGCAGTTTAGCGGGAGAGGGATTGAACACTGAAGCTTTCTTT | TRBJ1-1 | . | TRBV27 | .
CASSGRLNSGANVLTF | TGTGCCAGCAGTGGGAGACTCAACTCTGGGGCCAACGTCCTGACTTTC | TRBJ2-6 | . | TRBV27 | once
CASRLGGQTYNEQFF | TGCGCCAGCCGCCTCGGAGGCCAGACATACAATGAGCAGTTCTTC | TRBJ2-1 | . | TRBV5-1 | .
CASSPTTPPGELFF | TGTGCCAGCAGCCCGACGACTCCCCCCGGGGAGCTGTTTTTT | TRBJ2-2 | . | TRBV11-2 | once
CASSLFSGFEQPQHF | TGTGCCAGCAGTTTGTTCTCAGGGTTTGAACAGCCCCAGCATTTT | TRBJ1-5 | . | TRBV28 | few
CASSQQGKRYGYTF | TGCGCCAGCAGTCAACAGGGGAAGAGGTATGGCTACACCTTC | TRBJ1-2 | . | TRBV23-1 | .
CASSYYVGSPTRNEQFF | TGTGCCAGCAGTTACTATGTCGGGAGCCCCACACGCAATGAGCAGTTCTTC | TRBJ2-1 | . | TRBV6-2/TRBV6-3 | .
CAWSAVGELFF | TGTGCCTGGTCTGCAGTCGGGGAGCTGTTTTTT | TRBJ2-2 | . | TRBV30 | .
CASSLDGLAGRGVYEQYF | TGTGCCAGCAGCTTAGATGGACTAGCGGGACGGGGGGTGTACGAGCAGTACTTC | TRBJ2-7 | TRBD2 | TRBV7-2 | .
CASSLGPAYEQYF | TGTGCCAGCAGCTTGGGACCCGCCTACGAGCAGTACTTC | TRBJ2-7 | . | TRBV5-8 | .
CASSSPGFSSTGELFF | TGTGCCAGCAGCTCTCCGGGGTTCTCGTCCACCGGGGAGCTGTTTTTT | TRBJ2-2 | . | TRBV11-3 | .
CAISEAATGYYEQYF | TGTGCCATCAGTGAGGCCGCAACCGGGTACTACGAGCAGTACTTC | TRBJ2-7 | . | TRBV10-3 | .
CASSRGTALLYGYTF | TGTGCCAGCAGCCGAGGGACCGCCCTTCTCTATGGCTACACCTTC | TRBJ1-2 | . | TRBV7-9 | .
CASSAPGTNTGELFF | TGTGCCAGCAGCGCCCCCGGGACGAACACCGGGGAGCTGTTTTTT | TRBJ2-2 | . | TRBV9 | few
CASTSTFNYGYTF | TGTGCCAGCACGTCCACATTTAACTATGGCTACACCTTC | TRBJ1-2 | . | TRBV2 | .
CATSPFLDRVSYEQYF | TGTGCCACCAGCCCCTTTTTGGACAGGGTTTCCTACGAGCAGTACTTC | TRBJ2-7 | TRBD1 | TRBV15 | once
CARETGKGQPQHF | TGTGCCAGAGAAACAGGGAAGGGGCAGCCCCAGCATTTT | TRBJ1-5 | . | TRBV6-5 | once
CASSLLRGKYNEQFF | TGCGCCAGCAGCTTGCTTCGGGGGAAATACAATGAGCAGTTCTTC | TRBJ2-1 | . | TRBV5-1 | .
CATSREGTGAITNTGELFF | TGTGCCACCAGCAGAGAGGGGACAGGGGCTATAACGAACACCGGGGAGCTGTTTTTT | TRBJ2-2 | TRBD1 | TRBV15 | .
CASSTEMETQYF | TGTGCCAGTAGTACAGAGATGGAGACCCAGTACTTC | TRBJ2-5 | . | TRBV19 | once
CASISGQGEEQYF | TGTGCCAGTATCTCGGGACAGGGTGAAGAGCAGTACTTC | TRBJ2-7 | TRBD1 | TRBV19 | .
CASRIQGGGYYGYTF | TGTGCCAGCAGGATCCAGGGGGGCGGGTACTATGGCTACACCTTC | TRBJ1-2 | TRBD1 | TRBV28 | .
CASSLGEFYGYTF | TGTGCCAGCAGCTTAGGGGAATTCTATGGCTACACCTTC | TRBJ1-2 | . | TRBV7-6 | .
CASSLVTSVDNEQFF | TGTGCCAGCAGCTTAGTGACCTCTGTTGACAATGAGCAGTTCTTC | TRBJ2-1 | . | TRBV7-2 | .
CASTGQLSYEQYF | TGTGCCAGTACTGGACAGCTCTCCTACGAGCAGTACTTC | TRBJ2-7 | . | TRBV19 | .
CASSSPAGTDGYTF | TGTGCCAGCTCATCCCCGGCGGGCACGGATGGCTACACCTTC | TRBJ1-2 | . | TRBV18 | .
CAISAVSTDTQYF | TGTGCCATCTCCGCCGTTAGTACAGATACGCAGTATTTT | TRBJ2-3 | . | TRBV10-3 | .
CASSFLGQGDTEAFF | TGTGCCAGCAGTTTCCTCGGGCAGGGAGACACTGAAGCTTTCTTT | TRBJ1-1 | . | TRBV27 | once
CASSLAPQETQYF | TGTGCCAGCAGCTTGGCGCCACAAGAGACCCAGTACTTC | TRBJ2-5 | . | TRBV5-6 | few
CASSLAWGTGNTIYF | TGTGCCAGCAGCTTAGCTTGGGGGACTGGAAACACCATATATTTT | TRBJ1-3 | . | TRBV7-2 | .
CASSLSGSETQYF | TGTGCCAGCAGCTTAAGCGGGAGTGAGACCCAGTACTTC | TRBJ2-5 | TRBD2 | TRBV7-9 | .
CASSPLTGAVGYTF | TGTGCCAGCAGTCCACTAACAGGGGCGGTCGGCTACACCTTC | TRBJ1-2 | TRBD1 | TRBV27 | .
CASSLIAGSNQPQHF | TGTGCCAGCAGTTTAATCGCCGGTAGCAATCAGCCCCAGCATTTT | TRBJ1-5 | . | TRBV27 | .